This paragraph covers one T cell receptor beta chain sequence. This specimen comes from a study of shared clonotypes between healthy human individuals. V was clipped by 1 base and J by 5 bases; unmatched bases: 6. Germline V gene lookup returns CDR1 SGHVS and CDR2 FNYEAQ. There are 16 residues in the CDR3. Sequenced by immunoSEQ multiplex PCR; TCRdb stores in-frame clones only, minus some. The table includes about a million clones, around 75% detected once. The chain carries TRBV7-6 and TRBJ2-2; 8 bases map to TRBD2. Sequenced sample: memory CD4+ T cells sorted from blood. This sample's subset: CD45RA-negative fraction. This TCR came from a man aged 18 to 35 in good health. The CDR3 DNA reads as TGTGCCAGCAGCTTAGACGGGAGGGCCAAGACCGGGGAGCTGTTTTTT. Translating it yields CASSLDGRAKTGELFF. Variable domain in full (rest from reference TRBV7-6 and TRBJ2-2): GAGVSQSPRYKVTKRGQDVALRCDPISGHVSLYWYRQALGQGPEFLTYFNYEAQQDKSGLPNDRFSAERPEGSISTLTIQRTEQRDSAMYRCASSLDGRAKTGELFFGEGSRLTVL.